Listed below are T cell receptor beta chains from one sample, sequenced in a study of shared clonotypes between healthy human individuals. Sequencing was performed with immunoSEQ multiplex PCR; in TCRdb, only in-frame clones are kept and a portion is missing. The sample holds more than 1.2 million clones, 98% to 99% seen once. The source material was naive CD4+ T cells sorted from blood. These receptors were taken from a man aged 25 to 40 in good health. CDR3s include the opening cysteine and the closing phenylalanine or tryptophan.

J gene,V gene,CDR3 protein
TRBJ2-1,TRBV7-3,CASSPQTGRPYNEQFF
TRBJ2-7,TRBV29-1,CSVRWGLVGSYEQYF
TRBJ1-1,TRBV5-8,CASRRQGPNTEAFF
TRBJ2-1,TRBV18,CASSTRQGGYNEQFF
TRBJ1-5,TRBV9,CASSVGTGDNQPQHF
TRBJ2-3,TRBV11-2,CASSPGTSGWGDTQYF
TRBJ2-2,TRBV27,CASSLSRLAANTGELFF
TRBJ1-2,TRBV9,CASSETGGTAKDGYTF
TRBJ2-7,TRBV7-9,CASSLGRTGGQIYEQYF
TRBJ2-7,TRBV6-4,CARRLAQYF
TRBJ2-3,TRBV28,CASSLGQGPTDTQYF
TRBJ2-1,TRBV27,CASSFSRGINNEQFF
TRBJ2-3,TRBV5-4,CASSPLAGGNTDTQYF
TRBJ2-1,TRBV7-3,CASSFLGAGAYNEQFF
TRBJ2-7,TRBV18,CASSPSGHEQYF
TRBJ2-7,TRBV5-6,CASSFPGPSEQYF
TRBJ2-1,TRBV9,CASSESSYNEQFF
TRBJ2-1,TRBV19,CASQRDSTNEQFF
TRBJ2-4,TRBV5-1,CASSLPDNDKNIQYF
TRBJ2-1,TRBV12-5,CASGSSLAGGPENEQFF
TRBJ2-1,TRBV10-3,CAIRGDRGPNEQFF
TRBJ2-5,TRBV11-2,CASSLTRGRETQYF
TRBJ2-3,TRBV11-2,CASSLAGGATQYF
TRBJ2-7,TRBV6-1,CASSEMGWVYGSNSYEQYF
TRBJ2-4,TRBV5-1,CASSSHLGFPKNIQYF
TRBJ2-1,TRBV5-1,CASSLGLAGGLYNEQFF
TRBJ1-5,TRBV19,CASSMARNNQPQHF
TRBJ1-4,TRBV19,CASSSPVDGEKLFF
TRBJ2-3,TRBV11-3,CASSSSTSGSTPDTQYF
TRBJ2-3,TRBV7-9,CASSFPTDTQYF